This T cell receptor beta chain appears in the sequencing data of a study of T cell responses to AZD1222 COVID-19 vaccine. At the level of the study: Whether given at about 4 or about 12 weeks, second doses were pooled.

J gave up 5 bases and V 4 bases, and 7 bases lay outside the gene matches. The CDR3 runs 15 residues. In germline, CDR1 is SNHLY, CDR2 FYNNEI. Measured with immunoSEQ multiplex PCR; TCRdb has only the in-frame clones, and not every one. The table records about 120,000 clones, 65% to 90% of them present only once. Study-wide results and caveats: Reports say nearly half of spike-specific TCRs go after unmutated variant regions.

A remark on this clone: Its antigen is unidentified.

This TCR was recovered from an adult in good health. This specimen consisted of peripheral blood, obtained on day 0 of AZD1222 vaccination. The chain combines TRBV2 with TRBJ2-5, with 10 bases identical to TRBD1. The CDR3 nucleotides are TGTGCCAGCAGTGCCCGGACAGGGGGTTCGGAGACCCAGTACTTC. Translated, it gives CASSARTGGSETQYF.